The entry that follows covers one T cell receptor (beta chain) sequence. In the study's own analysis: Amplification of reference gene primers was used by the study to estimate nucleated cell counts. Produced via immunoSEQ multiplex PCR; TCRdb's table is partial and in-frame only. The V and J calls and clone size were taken over from that table, and D and trimming were inferred from the DNA. The sample has 65,000 to 90,000 clones, roughly 84% seen once; the top ten hold roughly 11%. Per the germline V gene, CDR1 is MNHEY and CDR2 is SVGEGT. The CDR3 has 13 amino acids. V was shortened by 2 bases and J by 5 bases, with 10 bases between the two germline ends. These data originate in a study of blood T cell repertoires in COVID-19. About the study: Samples taken during acute and convalescent COVID-19 were collected in the United States, Italy and Spain.

This chain links TRBV6-2 or TRBV6-3 with TRBJ2-7, with D possibly TRBD1 on 6 matching bases. This receptor was obtained from a woman aged 18-29 years with acute or convalescent COVID-19. Sequenced material: peripheral blood. CDR3 region: CASSYTGLNEQYF. The CDR3 bases are TGTGCCAGCAGTTACACAGGGCTGAACGAGCAGTACTTC.